This T cell receptor beta chain emerged from a study of blood T cell repertoires in COVID-19. Study details: Sites in the United States, Italy and Spain provided acute and convalescent COVID-19 samples.

Some clones are missing from TCRdb's copy, which holds only in-frame ones; the method was immunoSEQ multiplex PCR. Of fewer than 300,000 clones detected, more than 65% appear once; the ten largest clones hold around 3.2%. Germline V gives CDR1 SGHRS, CDR2 YFSETQ. The CDR3 has 14 amino acids. Worth noting for this clone: An end of the junction does not agree with germline; a read error may underlie this.

The material sequenced was peripheral blood. The sequence was obtained from a woman aged 18-29 years with acute or convalescent COVID-19. The rearrangement joins TRBV5-1 to TRBJ2-1; TRBD2 is a possible D gene (6 bases). CDR3 in DNA: TGCGCCAGCAGCTTGGCCGCGGGGCCCCTAGCGTGGATCTTC. It is translated as CASSLAAGPLAWIF.